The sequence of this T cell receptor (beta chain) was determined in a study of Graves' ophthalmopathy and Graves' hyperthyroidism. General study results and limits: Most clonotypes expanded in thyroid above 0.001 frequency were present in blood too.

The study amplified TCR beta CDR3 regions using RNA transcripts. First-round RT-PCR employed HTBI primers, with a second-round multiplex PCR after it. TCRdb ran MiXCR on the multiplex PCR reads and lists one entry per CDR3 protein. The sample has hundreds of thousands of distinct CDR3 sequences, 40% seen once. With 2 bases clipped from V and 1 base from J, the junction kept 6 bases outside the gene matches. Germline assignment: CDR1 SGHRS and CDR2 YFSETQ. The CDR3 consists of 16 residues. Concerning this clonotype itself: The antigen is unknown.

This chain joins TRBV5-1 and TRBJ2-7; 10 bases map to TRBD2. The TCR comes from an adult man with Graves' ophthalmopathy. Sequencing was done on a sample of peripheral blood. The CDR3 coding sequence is TGCGCCAGCAGCTTCAATCTAGCGGGAGAGTCCTACGAGCAGTACTTC. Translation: CASSFNLAGESYEQYF.